The 29 T cell receptor beta chains reported below all come from one sample, sequenced in a study of control samples from healthy donors and cancer patients. TCRdb's table, derived via immunoSEQ multiplex PCR, lists solely in-frame clones and lacks some. Among roughly 130,000 clones, 70% to 90% were seen once, and the ten largest hold more than 2.5%. The sequencing input was blood. The receptors originated from a man aged 45-60 years in good health.

This clone has only one observation. The J gene is TRBJ2-2, the V gene TRBV19; D is uncertain. Germline V CDR1 and CDR2: LNHDA, SQIVND (reference sequence). The CDR3 length is 13 residues. V was cut by 3 bases and J by 4 bases, with 6 bases left in between. Here the CDR3 reads CASSIITTGELFF. The DNA of the CDR3 is TGTGCCAGTAGTATTATAACCACCGGGGAGCTGTTTTTT.

This chain connects TRBV28 to TRBJ1-2; D gene uncertain. V gave up 4 bases and J gave up 3 bases, with 15 bases separating them. CDR1 MDHEN and CDR2 SYDVKM come from the germline V gene. The CDR3 runs to 15 residues. As DNA, the CDR3 is TGTGCCAGCAGTTCTCTCATTCGGGATTACTATGGCTACACCTTC. It yields the protein CASSSLIRDYYGYTF.

The chain employs TRBV6-9 and TRBJ2-1; 10 bases align to TRBD2. The CDR3 sequence is 15 residues long. With V trimmed by 7 bases and J by 13 bases, 16 bases remained unmatched. CDR1 and CDR2 (germline): MNHGY, SVAAGI. Here the CDR3 reads CASIERGGYNESQFF. The CDR3 DNA sequence: TGTGCCAGCATTGAGCGGGGGGGTTACAATGAGTCTCAGTTCTTC.

This chain uses TRBV28 with TRBJ1-5; D uncertain. The CDR3 loop spans 15 amino acids. V was shortened by 6 bases and J by 4 bases, with 16 bases between the two germline ends. The germline CDR1 and CDR2 sequences are MDHEN and SYDVKM. The CDR3 DNA follows: TGTGCCAGCAGCACCTTCGGGGTCCGAAATCAGCCCCAGCATTTT. Protein product: CASSTFGVRNQPQHF.

CDR3 sequence: CASSSTGGEQFF. DNA of the CDR3: TGTGCCAGCAGTTCGACAGGAGGTGAGCAGTTCTTC. This chain connects TRBV6-5 to TRBJ2-1, with D possibly matching TRBD1 (6 bases). Trimming removed 4 bases from V and 9 bases from J, with 10 bases in between. This CDR3 contains 12 residues. Germline V gene data show CDR1 as MNHEY and CDR2 as SVGAGI.

The chain is built from TRBV18 and TRBJ1-1; no clear D. The germline V and J ends were trimmed by 0 bases and 6 bases, with 11 bases remaining between them. The CDR3 loop spans 14 amino acids. CDR1 and CDR2 from the germline V gene are KGHSH and LQKENI. The CDR3 DNA reads TGTGCCAGCTCACCACCTGACCACTTCTCTGAAGCTTTCTTT. It translates to CASSPPDHFSEAFF.

The chain employs TRBV6-4 and TRBJ1-1; the D gene is possibly TRBD1 (5 bases). CDR1 MRHNA and CDR2 SNTAGT come from the germline V gene. This CDR3 has 15 residues. Deletions cut 4 bases from V and 0 bases from J, with 12 bases between. CDR3 sequence (DNA): TGTGCCAGCAGTGCCTCCTCAGGGATGAACACTGAAGCTTTCTTT. Encoded protein: CASSASSGMNTEAFF.

This chain links TRBV27 with TRBJ1-4, with 9 bases identical to TRBD1. CDR1 and CDR2 (germline): MNHEY, SMNVEV (reference sequence). This CDR3 region has 16 residues. The V and J ends lost 6 bases and 7 bases, in that order; junction bases with no gene match: 12. CDR3 sequence: CASSLQTGGQTEKLFF. Written as DNA, the CDR3 is TGTGCCAGCAGCCTTCAGACAGGGGGGCAAACTGAAAAACTGTTTTTT.

The gene calls are TRBV28 and TRBJ2-1; tentatively, D is TRBD2 (6 bases). V was clipped by 3 bases and J by 4 bases, with 16 bases between them. The CDR3 sequence is 16 residues long. Germline V gene data show CDR1 as MDHEN and CDR2 as SYDVKM. The CDR3 loop is CASSLVFSGGYNEQFF. In DNA, the CDR3 is TGTGCCAGCAGTTTGGTCTTTTCCGGGGGATACAATGAGCAGTTCTTC. Supplemented by reference TRBV28 and TRBJ2-1, the full variable domain reads DVKVTQSSRYLVKRTGEKVFLECVQDMDHENMFWYRQDPGLGLRLIYFSYDVKMKEKGDIPEGYSVSREKKERFSLILESASTNQTSMYLCASSLVFSGGYNEQFFGPGTRLTVL.

This chain connects TRBV11-2 to TRBJ2-7, with TRBD1 as a possible D gene (6 bases). Germline V gene data show CDR1 as SGHAT and CDR2 as FQNNGV. Trimming removed 2 bases from V and 4 bases from J, with 15 bases in between. The CDR3 spans 15 residues. CDR3 residues: CASSLTNGGSYEQYF. The CDR3 DNA is TGTGCCAGCAGCTTAACAAATGGGGGCAGTTACGAGCAGTACTTC.

The chain links TRBV28 to TRBJ1-2; D might be TRBD1 (6 bases). CDR1 and CDR2 from the germline V gene are MDHEN and SYDVKM. V lost 5 bases and J lost 8, with 12 bases in between. The CDR3 totals 12 residues. The CDR3 DNA reads as TGTGCCAGCAGTCAGGGGCCTAGGGGCTACACCTTC. It translates to CASSQGPRGYTF.

This clone appeared a single time. The gene calls are TRBV3-1 (or the pseudogene TRBV3-2) and TRBJ2-3; D gene uncertain. The V end lost 0 bases, the J end lost 4 bases, and 5 bases lay between the germline ends. From germline, CDR1 is LGHDT and CDR2 YNNKEL (reference sequence). The CDR3 runs to 13 residues. CDR3 sequence: CASSQDGPDTQYF. CDR3 bases: TGTGCCAGCAGCCAAGACGGCCCAGATACGCAGTATTTT.

The chain has TRBV19 and TRBJ1-2; 7 nucleotides align to TRBD1. Looked up from germline, CDR1 is LNHDA and CDR2 is SQIVND (reference sequence). There are 16 residues in the CDR3. Trimming removed 4 bases from V and 4 bases from J; junction bases left unmatched: 12. The CDR3 DNA sequence: TGTGCCAGTAGTAGATTTTACCGGGACAGCTCCTATGGCTACACCTTC. Translation gives CASSRFYRDSSYGYTF.

The chain recombines TRBV18 with TRBJ2-5, with 13 bases that match TRBD2. The CDR3 consists of 16 residues. The V gene's germline CDR1 is KGHSH and CDR2 LQKENI. Trimming removed 2 bases from V and 5 bases from J; junction bases left unmatched: 5. Written as DNA, the CDR3 is TGTGCCAGCTCACCAAGACTAGCGGGGGGCACGGAGACCCAGTACTTC. It encodes CASSPRLAGGTETQYF.

This chain uses TRBV9 with TRBJ2-2, with TRBD2 identical over 8 bases. After removal of 3 bases from V and 4 bases from J, the junction contained 8 bases not matched to a gene. The germline CDR1 and CDR2 sequences are SGDLS and YYNGEE. The CDR3 consists of 16 residues. CDR3 coding DNA: TGTGCCAGCAGCGCGGACATTAGCGGGGTCACCGGGGAGCTGTTTTTT. It encodes CASSADISGVTGELFF.

The chain combines TRBV10-3 with TRBJ1-1; TRBD1 matches at 10 bases. The ends lost 11 bases at V and 1 base at J; junction bases unmatched: 4. This CDR3 comprises 13 residues. Germline V gene lookup returns CDR1 ENHRY and CDR2 SYGVKD. CDR3 DNA sequence: TGTGCCGCCGACAGGGGGCAGAACACTGAAGCTTTCTTT. It specifies CAADRGQNTEAFF.

This clone was recorded only once. The rearrangement uses TRBV6-6 and TRBJ1-4, with TRBD1 matching 7 bases. V gave up 6 bases and J gave up 4 bases; unmatched junction bases: 8. Germline V gene data show CDR1 as MNHNY and CDR2 as SVGAGI (reference sequence). The CDR3 has 15 residues. The CDR3 loop reads CASSSGTDFNEKLFF. CDR3 in DNA: TGTGCCAGCAGCTCCGGGACAGACTTTAATGAAAAACTGTTTTTT.

This chain connects TRBV10-1 to TRBJ2-2; D possibly corresponds to TRBD2 (6 bases). The V end lost 7 bases, the J end lost 7 bases, and 13 bases lay between the germline ends. Germline CDR1 reads WNHNN; CDR2 reads SYGVQD (reference sequence). The CDR3 runs to 13 residues. The CDR3 is CASMSFGGGELFF. CDR3 coding DNA: TGCGCCAGCATGTCATTCGGGGGCGGGGAGCTGTTTTTT.

The chain uses TRBV10-3 and TRBJ2-1, with 9 bases aligning to TRBD1. The ends lost 10 bases at V and 1 base at J; junction bases unmatched: 20. Germline CDR1 and CDR2: ENHRY and SYGVKD. There are 19 residues in the CDR3. For the CDR3, the DNA is TGTGCCACAGGACACGACCTTAGGGACAGGGAAGGGTCCTACAATGAGCAGTTCTTC. Translating gives CATGHDLRDREGSYNEQFF.

V is TRBV7-8 and J is TRBJ1-4; 7 nucleotides match TRBD1. Trimming cost V 2 bases and J 14 bases; bases outside gene matches: 14. This CDR3 spans 15 amino acids. CDR1 and CDR2 (germline): SGHVS, FQNEAQ. In nucleotides, the CDR3 is TGTGCCAGCAGCTTAAGATTCCAGGGGGGTAGTTCGCTGTTTTTT. Its protein product is CASSLRFQGGSSLFF. The full variable domain, rest sourced from reference TRBV7-8 and TRBJ1-4, is GAGVSQSPRYKVAKRGQDVALRCDPISGHVSLFWYQQALGQGPEFLTYFQNEAQLDKSGLPSDRFFAERPEGSVSTLKIQRTQQEDSAVYLCASSLRFQGGSSLFFGSGTQLSVL.

This chain connects TRBV27 to TRBJ1-2; 9 bases agree with TRBD1. The germline CDR1 and CDR2 sequences are MNHEY and SMNVEV (reference sequence). The CDR3 spans 17 residues. V dropped 4 bases and J dropped 4; count of bases not matched to a gene: 13. The CDR3 loop is CASSSIETTGGGYGYTF. In nucleotides, the CDR3 is TGTGCCAGCAGTTCTATCGAAACCACAGGGGGCGGCTATGGCTACACCTTC.

This chain uses TRBV2 with TRBJ2-5; 11 bases match TRBD2. Trimming cost V 4 bases and J 9 bases; bases outside gene matches: 19. Looked up from germline, CDR1 is SNHLY and CDR2 is FYNNEI. This CDR3 is built from 18 residues. CDR3 in DNA: TGTGCCAGCAGTGCGAGAACACAGGGACTAGCGGCGCTTAGAGCCCAGTACTTC. It specifies CASSARTQGLAALRAQYF.

The rearrangement links TRBV11-3 to TRBJ2-5; D is unclear. Trimming stripped 11 bases from V and 5 bases from J, with 18 bases between. Germline lookup yields CDR1 SGHNT and CDR2 YENEEA. The CDR3 sequence is 13 residues long. CDR3 in amino acids: CAGSMGGGETQYF. DNA of the CDR3: TGTGCCGGCTCGATGGGTGGTGGGGAGACCCAGTACTTC.

On this clone: The sample holds other DNA sequences that translate to the same CDR3. The J gene is TRBJ1-2, the V gene TRBV29-1; 9 bases match TRBD1. The CDR3 consists of 14 residues. CDR1 SQVTM and CDR2 ANQGSEA come from the germline V gene. The junction had 8 bases not matched to a gene; V was cut back by 1 base and J by 8 bases. This CDR3 reads CSVEGDRGAGGYTF. For the CDR3, the DNA is TGCAGCGTTGAAGGAGACAGGGGGGCGGGGGGCTACACCTTC.

This clone appeared a few times. V and J are TRBV7-3 and TRBJ1-2; weak D call: TRBD1 (6 bases). There are 15 residues in the CDR3. Per the germline V gene, CDR1 is SGHTA and CDR2 is FQGTGA. V was pared by 5 bases and J by 7 bases, with 20 bases between. The CDR3 reads CASSPRGAGDAGYTF. CDR3 nucleotides: TGTGCCAGCAGCCCCCGGGGCGCAGGGGACGCTGGCTACACCTTC.

The table lists this clone with a count of one. The chain employs TRBV7-8 and TRBJ1-1; 7 nucleotides match TRBD1. The germline gives CDR1 SGHVS, CDR2 FQNEAQ. The trim removed 5 bases at V and 2 bases at J, leaving 2 bases unmatched. The CDR3 runs to 13 residues. CDR3 DNA: TGTGCCAGCAGCGGGACAGCTAACACTGAAGCTTTCTTT. It codes for CASSGTANTEAFF. The full variable domain, in which reference TRBV7-8 and TRBJ1-1 provide the parts outside the CDR3, is GAGVSQSPRYKVAKRGQDVALRCDPISGHVSLFWYQQALGQGPEFLTYFQNEAQLDKSGLPSDRFFAERPEGSVSTLKIQRTQQEDSAVYLCASSGTANTEAFFGQGTRLTVV.

The genes are TRBV5-6 and TRBJ2-5; possibly TRBD1 for D (6 bases). CDR1 and CDR2 from the germline V gene are SGHDT and YYEEEE. The CDR3 spans 15 residues. V was clipped by 3 bases and J by 0 bases, with 12 bases between them. CDR3 nucleotide sequence: TGTGCCAGCAGCTCCCCCAGGGGCCACCAAGAGACCCAGTACTTC. Amino acids: CASSSPRGHQETQYF.

The chain carries TRBV9 and TRBJ1-1; D is unclear. Germline loops: CDR1 SGDLS, CDR2 YYNGEE. Trimming stripped 3 bases from V and 1 base from J, with 13 bases between. The CDR3 is 15 amino acids. The CDR3 sequence is CASSGDGRPNTEAFF. Here the CDR3 DNA reads TGTGCCAGCAGCGGAGACGGGCGCCCGAACACTGAAGCTTTCTTT.

This chain connects TRBV5-1 to TRBJ2-7; D is possibly TRBD2 (6 bases). V lost 3 bases, J lost 2 bases, and 12 bases lay in between. The germline CDR1 and CDR2 sequences are SGHRS and YFSETQ. The CDR3 runs to 14 residues. The CDR3 protein is CASSSPGLTYEQYF. The DNA of the CDR3 is TGCGCCAGCAGCTCCCCGGGACTCACCTACGAGCAGTACTTC.